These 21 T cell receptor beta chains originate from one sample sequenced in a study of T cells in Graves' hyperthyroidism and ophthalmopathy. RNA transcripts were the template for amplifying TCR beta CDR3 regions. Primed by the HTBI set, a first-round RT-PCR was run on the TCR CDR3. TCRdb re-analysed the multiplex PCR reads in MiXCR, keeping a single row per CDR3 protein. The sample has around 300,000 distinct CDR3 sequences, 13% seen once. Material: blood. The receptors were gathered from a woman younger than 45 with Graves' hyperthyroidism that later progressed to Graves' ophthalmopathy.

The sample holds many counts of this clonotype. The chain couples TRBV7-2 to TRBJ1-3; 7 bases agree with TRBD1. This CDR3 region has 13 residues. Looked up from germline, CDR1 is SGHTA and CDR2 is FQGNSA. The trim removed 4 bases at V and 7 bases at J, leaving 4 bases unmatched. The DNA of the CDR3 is TGTGCCAGCAGCTCAAACAGGGGCAACACCATATATTTT. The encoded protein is CASSSNRGNTIYF. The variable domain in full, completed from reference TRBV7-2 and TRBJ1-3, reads GAGVSQSPSNKVTEKGKDVELRCDPISGHTALYWYRQSLGQGLEFLIYFQGNSAPDKSGLPSDRFSAERTGGSVSTLTIQRTQQEDSAVYLCASSSNRGNTIYFGEGSWLTVV.

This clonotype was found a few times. CDR3 bases: TGCGCCAGCAGGACCTTTAGGGGGTCAACTAATGAAAAACTGTTTTTT. Encoded protein: CASRTFRGSTNEKLFF. J is TRBJ1-4 and V is TRBV4-1, with D possibly being TRBD1 (6 bases). The CDR3 runs to 16 residues. In germline, CDR1 is MGHRA, CDR2 YSYEKL. Deletions cut 6 bases from V and 0 bases from J, with 14 bases between.

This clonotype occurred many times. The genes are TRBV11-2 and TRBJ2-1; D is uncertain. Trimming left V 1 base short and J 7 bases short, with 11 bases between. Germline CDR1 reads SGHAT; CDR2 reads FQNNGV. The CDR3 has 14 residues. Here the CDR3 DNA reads TGTGCCAGCAGCTTAGCCCAGCGAGCAAATGAGCAGTTCTTC. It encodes CASSLAQRANEQFF.

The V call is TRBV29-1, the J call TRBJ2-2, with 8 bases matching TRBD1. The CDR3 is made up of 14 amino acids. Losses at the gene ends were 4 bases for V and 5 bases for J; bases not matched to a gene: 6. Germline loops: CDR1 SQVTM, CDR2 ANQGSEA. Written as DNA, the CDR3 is TGCAGCGTTGGGGGGACAGGCGATACCGGGGAGCTGTTTTTT. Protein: CSVGGTGDTGELFF.

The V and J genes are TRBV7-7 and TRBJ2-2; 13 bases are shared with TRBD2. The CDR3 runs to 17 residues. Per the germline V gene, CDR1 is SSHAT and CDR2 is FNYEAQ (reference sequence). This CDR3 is CAIGTSGTRRDTGELFF. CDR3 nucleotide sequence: TGTGCTATCGGGACTAGCGGGACGCGCAGGGACACCGGGGAGCTGTTTTTT. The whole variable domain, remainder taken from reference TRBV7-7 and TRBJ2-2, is GAGVSQSPRYKVTKRGQDVTLRCDPISSHATLYWYQQALGQGPEFLTYFNYEAQPDKSGLPSDRFSAERPEGSISTLTIQRTEQRDSAMYRCAIGTSGTRRDTGELFFGEGSRLTVL.

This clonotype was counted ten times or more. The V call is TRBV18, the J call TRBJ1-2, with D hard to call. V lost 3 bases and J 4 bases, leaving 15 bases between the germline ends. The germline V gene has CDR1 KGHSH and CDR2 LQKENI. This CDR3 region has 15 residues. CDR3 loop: CASSPRVLGSYGYTF. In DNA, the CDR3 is TGTGCCAGCTCACCTCGGGTTCTGGGGAGCTATGGCTACACCTTC.

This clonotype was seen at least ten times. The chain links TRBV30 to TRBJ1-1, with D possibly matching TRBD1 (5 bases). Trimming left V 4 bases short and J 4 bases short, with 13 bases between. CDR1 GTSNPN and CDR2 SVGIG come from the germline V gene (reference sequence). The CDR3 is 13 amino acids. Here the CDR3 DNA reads TGTGCCTGGACGGAGGGACCGAGCACTGAAGCTTTCTTT. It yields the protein CAWTEGPSTEAFF.

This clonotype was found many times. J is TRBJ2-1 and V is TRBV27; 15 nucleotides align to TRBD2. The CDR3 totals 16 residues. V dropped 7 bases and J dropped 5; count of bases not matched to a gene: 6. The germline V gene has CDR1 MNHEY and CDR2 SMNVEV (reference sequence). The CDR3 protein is CASTRTSGGGDNEQFF. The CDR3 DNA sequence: TGTGCCAGCACCCGGACTAGCGGGGGGGGGGACAATGAGCAGTTCTTC.

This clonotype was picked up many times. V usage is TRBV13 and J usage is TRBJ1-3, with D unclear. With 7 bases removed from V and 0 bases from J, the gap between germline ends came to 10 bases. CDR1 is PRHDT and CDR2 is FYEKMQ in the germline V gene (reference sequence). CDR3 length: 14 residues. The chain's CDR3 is CASMFRASGNTIYF. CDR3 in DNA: TGTGCCAGCATGTTCAGAGCCTCTGGAAACACCATATATTTT.

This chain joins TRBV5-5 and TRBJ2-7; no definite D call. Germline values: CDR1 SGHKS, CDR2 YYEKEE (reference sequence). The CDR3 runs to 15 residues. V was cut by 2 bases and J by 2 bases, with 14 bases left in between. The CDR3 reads CASSLDPAATYEQYF. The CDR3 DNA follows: TGTGCCAGCAGCTTAGACCCGGCAGCTACCTACGAGCAGTACTTC.

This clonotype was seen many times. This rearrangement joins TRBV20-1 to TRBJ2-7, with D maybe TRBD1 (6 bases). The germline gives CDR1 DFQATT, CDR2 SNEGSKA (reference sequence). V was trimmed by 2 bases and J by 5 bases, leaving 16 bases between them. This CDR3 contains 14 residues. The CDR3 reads CSARSAGRDNEQYF. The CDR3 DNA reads TGCAGTGCTAGATCCGCGGGTAGGGACAACGAGCAGTACTTC.

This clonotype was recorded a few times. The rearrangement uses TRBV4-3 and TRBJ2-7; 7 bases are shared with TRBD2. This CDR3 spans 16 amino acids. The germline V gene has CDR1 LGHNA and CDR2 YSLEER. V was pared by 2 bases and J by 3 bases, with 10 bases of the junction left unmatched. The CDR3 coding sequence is TGCGCCAGCAGCCAATCCACCAGCGGGGCGAGCTACGAGCAGTACTTC. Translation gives CASSQSTSGASYEQYF.

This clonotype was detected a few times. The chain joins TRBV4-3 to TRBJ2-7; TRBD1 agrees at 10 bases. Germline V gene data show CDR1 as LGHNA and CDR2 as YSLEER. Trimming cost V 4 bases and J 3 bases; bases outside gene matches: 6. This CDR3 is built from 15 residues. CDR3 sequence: CASSLGQGGNYEQYF. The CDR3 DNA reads TGCGCCAGCAGCCTCGGACAGGGGGGTAACTACGAGCAGTACTTC.

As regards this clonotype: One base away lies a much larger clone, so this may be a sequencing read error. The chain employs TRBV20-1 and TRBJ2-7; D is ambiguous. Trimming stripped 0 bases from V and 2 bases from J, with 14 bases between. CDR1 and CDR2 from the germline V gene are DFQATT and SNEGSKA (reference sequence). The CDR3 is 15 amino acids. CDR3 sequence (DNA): TGCAGTGCTAGAGAGGGCCCTTATTGGGCCTACGAGCAGTACTTC. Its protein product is CSAREGPYWAYEQYF.

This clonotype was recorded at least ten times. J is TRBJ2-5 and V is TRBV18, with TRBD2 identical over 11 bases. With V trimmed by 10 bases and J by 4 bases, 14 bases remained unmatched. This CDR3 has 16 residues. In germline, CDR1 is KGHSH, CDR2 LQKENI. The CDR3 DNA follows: TGTGCCATCCGCCAGGGGCTAGCGGGAGGAGGAGAGACCCAGTACTTC. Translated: CAIRQGLAGGGETQYF.

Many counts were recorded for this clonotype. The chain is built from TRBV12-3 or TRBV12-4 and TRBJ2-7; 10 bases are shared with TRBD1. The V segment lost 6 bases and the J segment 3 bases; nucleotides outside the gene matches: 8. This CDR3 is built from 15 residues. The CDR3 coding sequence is TGTGCCAGCAGGCTAACCGGGACAGGGGTCTACGAGCAGTACTTC. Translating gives CASRLTGTGVYEQYF.

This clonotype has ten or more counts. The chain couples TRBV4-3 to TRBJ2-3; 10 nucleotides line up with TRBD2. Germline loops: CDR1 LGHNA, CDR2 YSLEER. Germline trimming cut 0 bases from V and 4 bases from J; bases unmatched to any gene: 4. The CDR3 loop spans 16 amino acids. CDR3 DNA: TGCGCCAGCAGCCAAGATCTAGCGGGAGAGGCAGATACGCAGTATTTT. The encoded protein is CASSQDLAGEADTQYF.

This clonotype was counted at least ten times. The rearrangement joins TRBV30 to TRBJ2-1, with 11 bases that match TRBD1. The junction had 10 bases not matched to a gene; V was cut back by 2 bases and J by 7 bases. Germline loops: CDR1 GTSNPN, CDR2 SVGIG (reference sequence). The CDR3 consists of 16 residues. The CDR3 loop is CAWSKGDRGMKNEQFF. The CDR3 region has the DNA TGTGCCTGGAGTAAAGGGGACAGGGGGATGAAGAATGAGCAGTTCTTC.

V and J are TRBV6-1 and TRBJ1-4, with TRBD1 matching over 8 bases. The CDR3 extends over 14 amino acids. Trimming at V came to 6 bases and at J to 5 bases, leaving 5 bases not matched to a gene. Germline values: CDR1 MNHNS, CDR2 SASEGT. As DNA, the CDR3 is TGTGCCAGCAGACGGGGACAGGTGAATGAAAAACTGTTTTTT. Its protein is CASRRGQVNEKLFF.

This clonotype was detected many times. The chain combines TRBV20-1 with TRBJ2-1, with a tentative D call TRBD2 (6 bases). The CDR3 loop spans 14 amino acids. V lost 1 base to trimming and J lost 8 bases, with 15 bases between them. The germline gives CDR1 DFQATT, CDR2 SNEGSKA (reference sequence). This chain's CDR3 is CSARAWNGRDEQFF. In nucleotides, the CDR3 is TGCAGTGCTAGAGCCTGGAACGGGAGAGATGAGCAGTTCTTC.

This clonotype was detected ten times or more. CDR3 amino acids: CASSSRLDLETDTQYF. As DNA, the CDR3 is TGTGCCAGCAGTTCCCGACTAGATCTGGAGACAGATACGCAGTATTTT. The chain couples TRBV28 to TRBJ2-3; possibly TRBD2 for D (6 bases). This CDR3 region has 16 residues. The germline V gene encodes CDR1 MDHEN and CDR2 SYDVKM. The V and J ends lost 4 bases and 3 bases respectively, with 17 bases between them.